This TCR beta chain was found in a study of T cells in Graves' hyperthyroidism and ophthalmopathy. Regarding the study as a whole: Blood samples included most of the expanded thyroid clonotypes exceeding 0.001. Median prediction lead before ophthalmopathy onset was about 6.5 months with the model.

This clonotype was picked up many times. Its target is not known. The germline V and J ends were trimmed by 6 bases and 2 bases, with 11 bases remaining between them. This CDR3 has 14 residues. Researchers amplified the TCR beta CDR3 regions from RNA transcripts. The HTBI set primed first-round TCR CDR3 RT-PCR. TCRdb reprocessed the multiplex PCR reads with MiXCR, giving one entry per CDR3 protein. Here the sample spans 380,000 or so distinct CDR3 sequences, about 13% being singletons. A patient was excluded if there was uncontrolled infection, other autoimmune disease, pregnancy or lactation. Specimen: blood. This chain joins TRBV12-3 or TRBV12-4 and TRBJ2-1; D is possibly TRBD2 (5 bases). The clonotype originates from a man aged 30-40 years with Graves' hyperthyroidism that later progressed to Graves' ophthalmopathy. The CDR3 is CASSLLRAYNEQFF. CDR3 DNA sequence: TGTGCCAGCAGCCTTTTGAGGGCCTACAATGAGCAGTTCTTC.